The source of this TCR beta chain is a study of CD8 T cells in ankylosing spondylitis (dated by TCRdb to the late 2010s). Background for the entire study: The study set out to find disease-linked TCR variants by profiling T cell receptor beta repertoires in ankylosing spondylitis patients and healthy donors. The full study cohort was made up of 25 ankylosing spondylitis patients and some 100 healthy donors. Peripheral blood samples were taken, and synovial fluid was additionally collected from ankylosing spondylitis patients.

This clonotype appeared a few times. No cognate antigen has been identified for it. No much larger clone is present one base from it, and per-base qualities are unavailable. TCRdb shows the sequencer as Illumina HiSeq 2500. TCR beta libraries were prepared by quantitative 5'-RACE with molecular barcodes. From the authors' description of their analysis: A new computational method based on a probabilistic model of VDJ rearrangement was used to identify disease-linked TCR variants. TCRdb trimmed the raw reads at Q25, called clones with MiXCR and kept productive beta chains. Identical CDR3 protein sequences are pooled into one entry, listed with their most common genes and DNA. TCRdb, rather than the study authors, made the V and J calls. The sample contains over 700,000 distinct CDR3 sequences, over 15% of them found a single time. The ten largest account for 15% to 20% of the sample. Inclusive of the bounding cysteine and phenylalanine, the CDR3 is 15 residues long. Only the CDR3 region is kept as DNA, spanning 45 bases read in frame from base 1. From a lookup of the germline V gene (reference sequence), CDR1 and CDR2 are LNHNV and YYDKDF. V is pared back by 1 base and J by 1 base, with 9 bases lying between the germline termini.

General conclusions and limits of the study: Some TCR beta motif variants had previously been reported in synovial fluid and blood of reactive arthritis patients, which suggested common disease-initiation mechanisms. The disease-linked clones showed a CD8+ phenotype and occurred at relatively low frequencies in peripheral blood. The disease-linked clones were reported to be significantly enriched in matched synovial fluid samples from ankylosing spondylitis patients. A TCR beta motif made up of under ten highly homologous amino acid variants appeared to be characteristic of blood from ankylosing spondylitis patients.

Source material: blood, either unsorted or a sorted T cell fraction (not recorded which). This TCR came from a male donor with ankylosing spondylitis. The chain uses TRBV15 and TRBJ2-3; the D gene is perhaps TRBD2, on 6 matching bases. The encoded CDR3 is CATSRGLVGTDTQYF. The sequenced DNA: TGTGCCACCAGCAGAGGACTAGTTGGCACAGATACGCAGTATTTT.